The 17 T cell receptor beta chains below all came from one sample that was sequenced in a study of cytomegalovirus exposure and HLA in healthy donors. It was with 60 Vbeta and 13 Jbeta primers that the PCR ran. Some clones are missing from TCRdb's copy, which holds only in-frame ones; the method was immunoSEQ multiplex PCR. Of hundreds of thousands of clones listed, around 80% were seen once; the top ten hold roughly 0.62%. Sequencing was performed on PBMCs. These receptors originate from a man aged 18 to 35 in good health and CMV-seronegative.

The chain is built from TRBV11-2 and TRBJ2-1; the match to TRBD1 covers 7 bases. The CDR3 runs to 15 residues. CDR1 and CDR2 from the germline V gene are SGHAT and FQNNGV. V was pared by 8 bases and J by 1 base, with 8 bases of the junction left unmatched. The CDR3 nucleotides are TGTGCCAGCGGGCAACAGGGGTGGTCCTACAATGAGCAGTTCTTC. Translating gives CASGQQGWSYNEQFF.

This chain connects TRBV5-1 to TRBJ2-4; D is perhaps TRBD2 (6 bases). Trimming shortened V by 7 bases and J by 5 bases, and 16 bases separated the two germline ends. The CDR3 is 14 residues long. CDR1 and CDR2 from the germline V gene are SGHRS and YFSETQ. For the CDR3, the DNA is TGCGCCAGCTCCCCGGGAGCCCCCGAAAACATTCAGTACTTC. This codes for CASSPGAPENIQYF.

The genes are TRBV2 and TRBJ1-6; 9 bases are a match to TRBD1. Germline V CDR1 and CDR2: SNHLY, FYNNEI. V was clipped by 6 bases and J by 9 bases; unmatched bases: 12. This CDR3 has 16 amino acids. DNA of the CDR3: TGTGCCAGCAGCGGTAGGGACAGGGAATACGGTTCACCCCTCCACTTT. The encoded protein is CASSGRDREYGSPLHF. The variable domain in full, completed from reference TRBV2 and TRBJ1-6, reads EPEVTQTPSHQVTQMGQEVILRCVPISNHLYFYWYRQILGQKVEFLVSFYNNEISEKSEIFDDQFSVERPDGSNFTLKIRSTKLEDSAMYFCASSGRDREYGSPLHFGNGTRLTVT.

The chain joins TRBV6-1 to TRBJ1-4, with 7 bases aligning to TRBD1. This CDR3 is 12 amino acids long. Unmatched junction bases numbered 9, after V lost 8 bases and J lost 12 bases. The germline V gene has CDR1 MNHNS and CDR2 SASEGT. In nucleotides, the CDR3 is TGTGCCAGCGGAACGGACAGGAAGGAACTGTTTTTT. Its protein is CASGTDRKELFF.

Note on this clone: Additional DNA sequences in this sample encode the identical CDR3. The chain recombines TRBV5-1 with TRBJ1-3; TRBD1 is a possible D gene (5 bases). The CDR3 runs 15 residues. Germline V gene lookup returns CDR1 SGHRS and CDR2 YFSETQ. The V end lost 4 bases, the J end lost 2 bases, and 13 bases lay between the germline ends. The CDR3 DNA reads TGCGCCAGCAGCCTGGTTGGGGCGGCTGGAAACACCATATATTTT. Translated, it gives CASSLVGAAGNTIYF. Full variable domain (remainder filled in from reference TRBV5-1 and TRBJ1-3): KAGVTQTPRYLIKTRGQQVTLSCSPISGHRSVSWYQQTPGQGLQFLFEYFSETQRNKGNFPGRFSGRQFSNSRSEMNVSTLELGDSALYLCASSLVGAAGNTIYFGEGSWLTVV.

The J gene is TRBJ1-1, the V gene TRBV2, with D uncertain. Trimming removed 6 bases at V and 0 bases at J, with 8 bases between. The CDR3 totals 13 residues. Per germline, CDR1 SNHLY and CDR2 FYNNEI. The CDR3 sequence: CASRHEVNTEAFF. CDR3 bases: TGTGCCAGCAGACACGAGGTGAACACTGAAGCTTTCTTT.

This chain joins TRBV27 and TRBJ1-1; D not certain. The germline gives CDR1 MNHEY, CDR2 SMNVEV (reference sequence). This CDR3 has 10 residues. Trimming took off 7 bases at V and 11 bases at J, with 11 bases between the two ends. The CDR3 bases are TGTGCCAGCATCCAGTCGTTCGCTTTCTTT. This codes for CASIQSFAFF.

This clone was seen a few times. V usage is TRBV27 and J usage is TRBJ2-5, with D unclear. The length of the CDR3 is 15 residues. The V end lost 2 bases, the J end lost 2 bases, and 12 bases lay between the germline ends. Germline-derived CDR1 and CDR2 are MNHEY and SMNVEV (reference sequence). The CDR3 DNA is TGTGCCAGCAGTTTACGTGGGCAGATTCAAGAGACCCAGTACTTC. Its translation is CASSLRGQIQETQYF.

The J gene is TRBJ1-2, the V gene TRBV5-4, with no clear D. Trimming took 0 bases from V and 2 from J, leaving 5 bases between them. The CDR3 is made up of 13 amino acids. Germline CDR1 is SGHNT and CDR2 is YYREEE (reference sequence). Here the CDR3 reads CASSLDENYGYTF. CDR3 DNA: TGTGCCAGCAGCTTGGATGAGAACTATGGCTACACCTTC.

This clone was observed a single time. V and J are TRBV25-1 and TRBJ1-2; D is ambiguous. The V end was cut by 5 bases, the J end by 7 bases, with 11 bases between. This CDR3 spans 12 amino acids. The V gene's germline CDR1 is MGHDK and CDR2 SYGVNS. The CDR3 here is CASSYSTFGYTF. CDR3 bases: TGTGCCAGCAGTTACTCTACGTTTGGCTACACCTTC.

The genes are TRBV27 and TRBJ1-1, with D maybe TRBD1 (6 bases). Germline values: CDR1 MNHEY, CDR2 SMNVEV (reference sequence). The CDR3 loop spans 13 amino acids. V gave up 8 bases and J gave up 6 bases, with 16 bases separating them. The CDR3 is CASRSGQMAEAFF. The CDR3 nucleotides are TGTGCCAGCCGGTCCGGACAGATGGCTGAAGCTTTCTTT.

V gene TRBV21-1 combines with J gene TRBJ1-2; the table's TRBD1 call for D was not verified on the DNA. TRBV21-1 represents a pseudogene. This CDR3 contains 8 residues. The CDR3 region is CASTRRSF. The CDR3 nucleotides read TGTGCCAGCACCCGCAGGTCCTTC.

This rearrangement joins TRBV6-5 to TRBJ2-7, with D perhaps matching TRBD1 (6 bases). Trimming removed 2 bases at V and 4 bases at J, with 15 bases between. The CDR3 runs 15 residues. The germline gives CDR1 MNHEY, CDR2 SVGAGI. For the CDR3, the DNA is TGTGCCAGCAGTTACCCAACCGGGACAAGGTACGAGCAGTACTTC. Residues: CASSYPTGTRYEQYF.

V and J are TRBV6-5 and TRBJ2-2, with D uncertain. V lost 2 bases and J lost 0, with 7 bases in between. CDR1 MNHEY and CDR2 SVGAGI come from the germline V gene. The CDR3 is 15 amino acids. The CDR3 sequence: CASSYDTSNTGELFF. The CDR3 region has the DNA TGTGCCAGCAGTTACGACACATCGAACACCGGGGAGCTGTTTTTT.

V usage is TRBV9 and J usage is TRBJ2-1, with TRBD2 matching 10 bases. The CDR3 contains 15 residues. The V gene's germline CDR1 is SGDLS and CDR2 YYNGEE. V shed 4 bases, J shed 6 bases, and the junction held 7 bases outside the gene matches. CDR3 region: CASSSEGLAINEQFF. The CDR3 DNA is TGTGCCAGCAGCTCAGAGGGACTAGCGATCAATGAGCAGTTCTTC.

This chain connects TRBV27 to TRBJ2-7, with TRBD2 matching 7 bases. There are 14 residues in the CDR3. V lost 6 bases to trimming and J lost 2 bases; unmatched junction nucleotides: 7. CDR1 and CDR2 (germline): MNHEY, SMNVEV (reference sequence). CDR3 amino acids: CASRSLADPYEQYF. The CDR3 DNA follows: TGTGCCAGCAGGAGCCTAGCGGACCCCTACGAGCAGTACTTC.

Here the CDR3 DNA reads TGCGCCAGCACCCTATTTCGGACAGGGTCTCGACGCGGCTACACCTTC. As protein: CASTLFRTGSRRGYTF. The chain joins TRBV5-1 to TRBJ1-2; 8 positions match TRBD1. The CDR3 spans 16 residues. Germline trimming cut 6 bases from V and 8 bases from J; bases unmatched to any gene: 18. Germline V CDR1 and CDR2: SGHRS, YFSETQ.